The 27 T cell receptor beta chains presented below share a single source sample, sequenced in a study of T cell responses to AZD1222 COVID-19 vaccine. The table came from immunoSEQ multiplex PCR; TCRdb's copy has only in-frame clones and leaves some out. The sample comprises about 120,000 clones, around nine tenths of which are singletons, and around 2.4% rests with the top ten. This material consisted of peripheral blood, taken on day 0 of AZD1222 vaccination. These receptors were taken from an adult in good health.

The J gene is TRBJ1-5, the V gene TRBV6-5, with TRBD1 matching 7 bases. J lost 4 bases, V lost 10 bases, and 10 bases had no gene match. Germline values: CDR1 MNHEY, CDR2 SVGAGI. This CDR3 contains 14 residues. The CDR3 region is CATAPRDSNQPQHF. For the CDR3, the DNA is TGTGCCACCGCCCCCCGGGACAGTAATCAGCCCCAGCATTTT.

The chain couples TRBV25-1 to TRBJ1-4, with D possibly matching TRBD1 (6 bases). The germline V and J ends were trimmed by 3 bases and 11 bases, with 13 bases remaining between them. The length of the CDR3 is 13 residues. Germline V lookup: CDR1 MGHDK, CDR2 SYGVNS. CDR3 in DNA: TGTGCCAGCAGTGAGTTTCAGGGGCGGAAACTGTTTTTT. Residues: CASSEFQGRKLFF.

CDR3 amino acids: CASKRDRAMNTEAFF. Written as DNA, the CDR3 is TGTGCCAGCAAACGAGACAGGGCCATGAACACTGAAGCTTTCTTT. V usage is TRBV27 and J usage is TRBJ1-1; 7 bases fit TRBD1. Germline CDR1 MNHEY, CDR2 SMNVEV (reference sequence). This CDR3 contains 15 residues. V was clipped by 7 bases and J by 0 bases; unmatched bases: 8.

V gene TRBV5-1 combines with J gene TRBJ2-7, with TRBD2 matching over 8 bases. The CDR3 extends over 14 amino acids. The V gene end was trimmed by 4 bases and the J gene end by 4 bases; junction bases not matched to a gene: 7. Germline loops: CDR1 SGHRS, CDR2 YFSETQ. The CDR3 coding sequence is TGCGCCAGCAGCCCGGGACTAGTTTCATACGAGCAGTACTTC. Its translation is CASSPGLVSYEQYF.

This chain connects TRBV6-5 to TRBJ1-1; no reliable D call. Trimming removed 6 bases at V and 5 bases at J, with 13 bases between. This CDR3 contains 13 residues. Germline lookup yields CDR1 MNHEY and CDR2 SVGAGI. The CDR3, as DNA: TGTGCCAGCAGCCTTTCGGGAGTGACTGAAGCTTTCTTT. This gives the protein CASSLSGVTEAFF.

The chain carries TRBV29-1 and TRBJ2-7; 8 bases are shared with TRBD2. The germline CDR1 and CDR2 sequences are SQVTM and ANQGSEA. Trimming at V came to 3 bases and at J to 1 base, leaving 11 bases not matched to a gene. This CDR3 spans 16 amino acids. The CDR3 sequence is CSVESDRGGLSYEQYF. Here the CDR3 DNA reads TGCAGCGTTGAGTCCGACCGGGGGGGCTTGTCCTACGAGCAGTACTTC.

The chain joins TRBV19 to TRBJ2-1; 11 nucleotides agree with TRBD2. The V gene end was trimmed by 6 bases and the J gene end by 7 bases; junction bases not matched to a gene: 8. Germline lookup yields CDR1 LNHDA and CDR2 SQIVND (reference sequence). The CDR3 extends over 15 amino acids. The DNA for the CDR3 is TGTGCCAGTAGGGAACTAGCGGGAGTGGGGAATGAGCAGTTCTTC. Its protein product is CASRELAGVGNEQFF.

This clone was seen a few times. V is TRBV2 and J is TRBJ2-2; 13 positions agree with TRBD2. Trimming at V came to 4 bases and at J to 5 bases, leaving 1 base not matched to a gene. CDR1 SNHLY and CDR2 FYNNEI come from the germline V gene. The CDR3 extends over 15 amino acids. The CDR3, as DNA: TGTGCCAGCAGTGTACTAGCGGGGGGGACCGGGGAGCTGTTTTTT. Translation: CASSVLAGGTGELFF.

CDR3 DNA: TGTGCCAGCAGTTACTCTGCGCTCGCGGGCCGGGAGGAGACCCAGTACTTC. This sequence encodes CASSYSALAGREETQYF. The chain links TRBV6-2 or TRBV6-3 to TRBJ2-5, with D perhaps matching TRBD2 (6 bases). The CDR3 sequence is 17 residues long. Germline-derived CDR1 and CDR2 are MNHEY and SVGEGT. V lost 0 bases, J lost 5 bases, and 19 bases lay in between.

V is TRBV24-1 and J is TRBJ2-7, with 11 bases identical to TRBD1. Looked up from germline, CDR1 is KGHDR and CDR2 is SFDVKD. The V and J ends lost 5 bases and 1 base, in that order; junction bases with no gene match: 6. The CDR3 length is 16 residues. CDR3 residues: CATSGTGTGGSYEQYF. The CDR3 nucleotides are TGTGCCACCAGTGGGACCGGGACAGGGGGGTCCTACGAGCAGTACTTC.

The chain combines TRBV5-1 with TRBJ2-7, with 9 bases identical to TRBD2. Per germline, CDR1 SGHRS and CDR2 YFSETQ. Trimming removed 0 bases from V and 1 base from J; junction bases left unmatched: 8. The CDR3 consists of 17 residues. The CDR3: CASSLAGSSGRSYEQYF. CDR3 nucleotide sequence: TGCGCCAGCAGCTTGGCCGGAAGTAGCGGGAGATCCTACGAGCAGTACTTC.

This rearrangement joins TRBV2 to TRBJ1-1; 7 bases agree with TRBD1. This CDR3 comprises 14 residues. Per germline, CDR1 SNHLY and CDR2 FYNNEI. The CDR3 region has the DNA TGTGCATCCAGCTATACAGGGGAGAACACTGAAGCTTTCTTT. Translation gives CASSYTGENTEAFF.

CDR3 DNA sequence: TGTGCCAGCAGCCCCCAGGTACAGGGCCATGGCTACACCTTC. Translated: CASSPQVQGHGYTF. This rearrangement joins TRBV6-5 to TRBJ1-2, with a weak D call TRBD1 (6 bases). With 6 bases removed from V and 6 bases from J, the gap between germline ends came to 17 bases. The CDR3 has 14 amino acids. Per the germline V gene, CDR1 is MNHEY and CDR2 is SVGAGI.

This chain links TRBV15 with TRBJ2-2; 9 bases are shared with TRBD1. The CDR3 runs to 15 residues. V was clipped by 1 base and J by 3 bases; unmatched bases: 0. Germline CDR1 and CDR2: LNHNV and YYDKDF (reference sequence). In nucleotides, the CDR3 is TGTGCCACCAGCAGAGGGACAGGGGACACCGGGGAGCTGTTTTTT. It specifies CATSRGTGDTGELFF.

The V call is TRBV2, the J call TRBJ1-1; the D is unclear. The V end lost 4 bases, the J end lost 1 base, and 7 bases lay between the germline ends. CDR3 length equals 13 residues. Germline V gene sequence: CDR1 SNHLY, CDR2 FYNNEI. This CDR3 is CASSVRWNTEAFF. CDR3 nucleotide sequence: TGTGCCAGCAGTGTCCGGTGGAACACTGAAGCTTTCTTT.

The table lists this clone with a few counts. The CDR3 nucleotides read TGTGCCAGCAGTGAATACAGGCTAGCGGGAGCCAATGAGCAGTTCTTC. It encodes CASSEYRLAGANEQFF. The genes are TRBV25-1 and TRBJ2-1, with TRBD2 matching over 10 bases. This CDR3 spans 16 amino acids. Germline values: CDR1 MGHDK, CDR2 SYGVNS. J lost 6 bases, V lost 0 bases, and 5 bases had no gene match.

V usage is TRBV5-1 and J usage is TRBJ1-2, with D hard to call. Trimming took 2 bases from V and 8 from J, leaving 10 bases between them. Germline CDR1 is SGHRS and CDR2 is YFSETQ. The CDR3 has 12 residues. The CDR3 nucleotides read TGCGCCAGCAGCTTCGATAAGGACGGCTACACCTTC. This translates into CASSFDKDGYTF.

The V call is TRBV5-4, the J call TRBJ1-2; D is uncertain. V lost 4 bases and J lost 4, with 11 bases in between. The length of the CDR3 is 13 residues. Germline V CDR1 and CDR2: SGHNT, YYREEE (reference sequence). The CDR3 region has the DNA TGTGCCAGCAGCACGGTGGGTAGCTATGGCTACACCTTC. This gives the protein CASSTVGSYGYTF.

CDR3 protein: CASSQDRTGAGYGYTF. The CDR3 region has the DNA TGTGCCAGCAGCCAAGATCGGACAGGGGCAGGGTATGGCTACACCTTC. The chain carries TRBV3-1 (or the pseudogene TRBV3-2) and TRBJ1-2; 9 bases map to TRBD1. This CDR3 is 16 amino acids long. V trimming: 0 bases; J trimming: 5 bases; junction bases outside the gene matches: 7. CDR1 and CDR2 (germline): LGHDT, YNNKEL (reference sequence).

This chain joins TRBV6-5 and TRBJ2-7; 8 nucleotides align to TRBD1. V trimming: 8 bases; J trimming: 7 bases; junction bases outside the gene matches: 16. Germline values: CDR1 MNHEY, CDR2 SVGAGI. The CDR3 is made up of 15 amino acids. CDR3 region: CASGERQGATREQYF. DNA for the CDR3: TGTGCCAGCGGCGAGCGGCAGGGGGCCACGCGAGAGCAGTACTTC.

The chain combines TRBV19 with TRBJ1-2; D is possibly TRBD1 (6 bases). The CDR3 is made up of 16 amino acids. The germline V and J ends were trimmed by 2 bases and 4 bases, with 17 bases remaining between them. CDR1 and CDR2 from the germline V gene are LNHDA and SQIVND (reference sequence). The CDR3 nucleotides read TGTGCCAGTAGTATATTAGGGGGGGGCCTGACCTATGGCTACACCTTC. Its translation is CASSILGGGLTYGYTF.

This sequence joins TRBV7-3 and TRBJ1-2, with 9 positions matching TRBD1. CDR3 length: 13 amino acids. Germline trimming cut 5 bases from V and 6 bases from J; bases unmatched to any gene: 4. Looked up from germline, CDR1 is SGHTA and CDR2 is FQGTGA. As DNA, the CDR3 is TGTGCCAGCAGCACCGGACAGGGGCATGGCTACACCTTC. Translating it yields CASSTGQGHGYTF.

Only one count was recorded for this clone. V is TRBV5-1 and J is TRBJ2-1; D remains unclear. The V and J ends lost 4 bases and 6 bases respectively, with 8 bases between them. CDR3 length: 12 amino acids. CDR1 is SGHRS and CDR2 is YFSETQ in the germline V gene. This CDR3 reads CASSLPSNEQFF. DNA for the CDR3: TGCGCCAGCAGCCTCCCGTCCAATGAGCAGTTCTTC.

This clone was seen only once. The chain joins TRBV28 to TRBJ1-2, with no clear D. Trimming removed 10 bases from V and 4 bases from J, with 13 bases in between. Germline V gives CDR1 MDHEN, CDR2 SYDVKM. This CDR3 region has 12 residues. The CDR3 DNA follows: TGTGCCACCAGACAACCTCTCTATGGCTACACCTTC. Its protein is CATRQPLYGYTF.

The V gene is TRBV7-8, the J gene TRBJ1-2, with 9 nucleotides matching TRBD1. CDR1 is SGHVS, CDR2 FQNEAQ, per germline. V lost 3 bases, J lost 6 bases, and 5 bases stayed unmatched. The CDR3 loop spans 14 amino acids. The CDR3 region has the DNA TGTGCCAGCAGCTTGGGGACAGGGATGGATGGCTACACCTTC. It encodes CASSLGTGMDGYTF.

The V and J genes are TRBV10-3 and TRBJ1-1; 10 positions match TRBD1. Trimming removed 5 bases from V and 5 bases from J; junction bases left unmatched: 5. Germline-derived CDR1 and CDR2 are ENHRY and SYGVKD. The CDR3 covers 14 residues. The CDR3 region is CAISQTGGATEAFF. In DNA, the CDR3 is TGTGCCATCAGTCAGACAGGGGGCGCGACTGAAGCTTTCTTT.

CDR3 sequence reads: CAIKGGSTDTQYF. The CDR3, as DNA: TGTGCCATCAAAGGGGGGAGCACAGATACGCAGTATTTT. The chain combines TRBV10-3 with TRBJ2-3; D tentatively fits TRBD1 or TRBD2 (6 bases each). The V end lost 7 bases, the J end lost 0 bases, and 8 bases lay between the germline ends. This CDR3 is 13 amino acids long. Germline CDR1 reads ENHRY; CDR2 reads SYGVKD.